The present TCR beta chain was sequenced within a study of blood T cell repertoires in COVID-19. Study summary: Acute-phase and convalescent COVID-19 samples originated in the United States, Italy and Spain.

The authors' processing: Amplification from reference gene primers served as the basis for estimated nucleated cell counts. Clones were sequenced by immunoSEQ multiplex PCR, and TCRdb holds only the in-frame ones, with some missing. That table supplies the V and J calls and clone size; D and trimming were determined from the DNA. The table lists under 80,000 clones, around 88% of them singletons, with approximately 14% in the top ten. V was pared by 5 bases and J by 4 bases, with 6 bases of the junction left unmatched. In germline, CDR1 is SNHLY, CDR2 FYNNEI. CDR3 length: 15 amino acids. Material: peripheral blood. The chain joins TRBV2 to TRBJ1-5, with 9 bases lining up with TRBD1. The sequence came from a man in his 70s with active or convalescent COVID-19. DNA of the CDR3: TGTGCCAGCAGTCCACTCGGGACAGGGAATCAGCCCCAGCATTTT. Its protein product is CASSPLGTGNQPQHF.